This TCR beta chain was sequenced for a study of OX40 agonist ivuxolimab in advanced cancers. Study at large: A male proportion of approximately 83% was recorded, with mean age about 54 years and range roughly 20 to 85. Notes on the study in general: Expanded clones were, on average, more numerous in CD8+ T cells than in CD4+.

With baseline, cycle 4 day 1, and cycle 7 day 1 as timepoints, blood was sampled. This CDR3 comprises 17 residues. Germline-derived CDR1 and CDR2 are SGHTA and FQGNSA. The V end was cut by 1 base, the J end by 0 bases, with 13 bases between. Assay: immunoSEQ multiplex PCR; the TCRdb copy retains only in-frame clones and omits some. The data contain tens of thousands of clones, roughly 76% of them singletons. In regard to this clone: Its cognate antigen is unknown.

The sequence was obtained from an adult with an advanced solid tumor such as melanoma, head and neck, liver or kidney cancer. The specimen comprised CD4+ or CD8+ T cells sorted from blood, sampled in a trial of the OX40 agonist ivuxolimab. The chain joins TRBV7-2 to TRBJ1-3; D unresolved. As DNA, the CDR3 is TGTGCCAGCAGCTTAGTACCCGAACCGCTCTCTGGAAACACCATATATTTT. Its translation is CASSLVPEPLSGNTIYF.